These 27 T cell receptor beta chains were sequenced from one sample in a study of human T cells and chemical hapten exposure (dated by TCRdb to the early 2020s). Total RNA was isolated from unfractionated whole blood collected in Tempus Blood RNA tubes. To prepare the library, 5' RACE was applied. The reads were generated on an Illumina MiSeq. Using fastp at Q25 and MiXCR, TCRdb reprocessed the public reads and kept productive beta chains. Every entry covers one CDR3 protein and lists the most common genes and DNA from its rows. In this sample the table shows 100,000 to 120,000 distinct CDR3 sequences, more than 15% of which occur a single time. Together, the top ten hold around 2.7% of the sample. Receptors were obtained from a human donor in good health.

In DNA form, the CDR3 reads TGTGCCAGCAGCCAAGTAGGGGACTTGTCTCTTAGCACAGATACGCAGTATTTT. Translated: CASSQVGDLSLSTDTQYF. The rearrangement uses TRBV4-2 and TRBJ2-3; possible D gene TRBD2, 6 bases. CDR1 is LGHNA and CDR2 is YNFKEQ in the germline V gene. This CDR3 spans 18 amino acids. Trimming pared 1 base from V and 0 bases from J, leaving 17 bases between.

This clonotype appeared a few times. The chain recombines TRBV5-1 with TRBJ1-4, with TRBD1 matching over 7 bases. CDR1 and CDR2 (germline): SGHRS, YFSETQ. With V trimmed by 4 bases and J by 0 bases, 6 bases remained unmatched. The CDR3 sequence is 16 residues long. For the CDR3, the DNA is TGCGCCAGCAGCCGAGGGGACAGCGCAACTAATGAAAAACTGTTTTTT. Its protein is CASSRGDSATNEKLFF.

V and J are TRBV28 and TRBJ1-1; TRBD1 is a possible D gene (5 bases). V was pared by 3 bases and J by 8 bases, with 16 bases between. The germline gives CDR1 MDHEN, CDR2 SYDVKM. The CDR3 runs to 14 residues. Written as DNA, the CDR3 is TGTGCCAGCAGTTTCCCGACAGTCCGCAGGGAAGCTTTCTTT. Protein: CASSFPTVRREAFF.

This clonotype occurred a few times. The V and J genes are TRBV10-3 and TRBJ1-2; no definite D call. Trimming pared 0 bases from V and 3 bases from J, leaving 8 bases between. Germline loops: CDR1 ENHRY, CDR2 SYGVKD. This CDR3 comprises 14 residues. The CDR3 region has the DNA TGTGCCATCAGTGAGTCCCCCGATCACTATGGCTACACCTTC. Encoded protein: CAISESPDHYGYTF.

The V and J genes are TRBV20-1 and TRBJ2-7; 14 bases map to TRBD2. Germline V lookup: CDR1 DFQATT, CDR2 SNEGSKA (reference sequence). The CDR3 runs 12 residues. V gave up 6 bases and J gave up 12 bases; unmatched junction bases: 7. The CDR3 region has the DNA TGCAGTGCGCAGGGACTAGCGGGAGCGGTGTACTTC. Its translation: CSAQGLAGAVYF.

CDR3 sequence reads: CASRDRGGSGVDEQFF. DNA for the CDR3: TGTGCCAGCCGAGACAGGGGTGGGTCGGGAGTAGATGAGCAGTTCTTC. The chain links TRBV6-6 to TRBJ2-1; 8 bases agree with TRBD1. This CDR3 has 16 residues. V lost 8 bases, J lost 8 bases, and 17 bases stayed unmatched. Germline CDR1 reads MNHNY; CDR2 reads SVGAGI (reference sequence).

This clonotype showed up many times. The rearrangement links TRBV29-1 to TRBJ1-5; D gene uncertain. This CDR3 region has 14 residues. Deletions cut 4 bases from V and 7 bases from J, with 17 bases between. Germline lookup yields CDR1 SQVTM and CDR2 ANQGSEA. In DNA, the CDR3 is TGCAGCGTTGGCCTCGGGAGCGCGGGGCAGCCCCAGCATTTT. This sequence encodes CSVGLGSAGQPQHF. Full variable domain (missing parts from reference TRBV29-1 and TRBJ1-5): SAVISQKPSRDICQRGTSLTIQCQVDSQVTMMFWYRQQPGQSLTLIATANQGSEATYESGFVIDKFPISRPNLTFSTLTVSNMSPEDSSIYLCSVGLGSAGQPQHFGDGTRLSIL.

This clonotype was counted a few times. V is TRBV19 and J is TRBJ2-1; tentative D call: TRBD2 (5 bases). V was pared by 1 base and J by 6 bases, with 10 bases between. This CDR3 is 14 amino acids long. Germline CDR1 and CDR2: LNHDA and SQIVND (reference sequence). The CDR3 spells CASSIGGLPNEQFF. The DNA for the CDR3 is TGTGCCAGTAGTATAGGCGGGCTTCCCAATGAGCAGTTCTTC.

The genes are TRBV11-2 and TRBJ2-7; D is perhaps TRBD1 (5 bases). V lost 0 bases and J 6 bases, leaving 21 bases between the germline ends. The CDR3 consists of 17 residues. Germline assignment: CDR1 SGHAT and CDR2 FQNNGV. CDR3 nucleotides: TGTGCCAGCAGCTTAGATCTCGGCGCCTCCGGAAGGGGCGAGCAGTACTTC. Encoded protein: CASSLDLGASGRGEQYF. The full variable domain, its missing parts supplied by reference TRBV11-2 and TRBJ2-7, is EAGVAQSPRYKIIEKRQSVAFWCNPISGHATLYWYQQILGQGPKLLIQFQNNGVVDDSQLPKDRFSAERLKGVDSTLKIQPAKLEDSAVYLCASSLDLGASGRGEQYFGPGTRLTVT.

This clonotype has more than one count but fewer than ten. This chain connects TRBV1 to TRBJ2-3; TRBD1 is taken as the D call from the table, unchecked against the DNA. TRBV1 is tagged as a pseudogene. There are 19 residues in the CDR3. CDR3 bases: TGCACCAGCAGCCCTTGTTGGCCCCTGTTGCGTTGTTGCACAGATACGCAGTATTTT. This translates into CTSSPCWPLLRCCTDTQYF.

This chain links TRBV15 with TRBJ1-1, with TRBD1 identical over 9 bases. V lost 5 bases, J lost 4 bases, and 8 bases stayed unmatched. The CDR3 covers 15 residues. Germline V gives CDR1 LNHNV, CDR2 YYDKDF (reference sequence). The CDR3 DNA reads as TGTGCCACCAGCCCCAGCCGGGACAGGGTCACTGAAGCTTTCTTT. This codes for CATSPSRDRVTEAFF.

The chain employs TRBV10-3 and TRBJ2-6; D is undetermined. V was pared by 8 bases and J by 0 bases, with 11 bases between. The length of the CDR3 is 15 residues. From germline, CDR1 is ENHRY and CDR2 SYGVKD. The CDR3 reads CAIGPWGSGANVLTF. CDR3 in DNA: TGTGCCATCGGTCCCTGGGGCTCTGGGGCCAACGTCCTGACTTTC.

This clonotype came up many times. V gene TRBV29-1 combines with J gene TRBJ2-7; either TRBD1 or TRBD2 may fit D (5 bases each). The CDR3 is 11 amino acids. Germline V gene data show CDR1 as SQVTM and CDR2 as ANQGSEA. The ends were cut back, 5 bases at V and 6 bases at J, with 11 bases in the middle. CDR3 protein: CSVWGTGEQYF. DNA for the CDR3: TGCAGCGTTTGGGGGACCGGCGAGCAGTACTTC.

At least ten counts were recorded for this clonotype. The gene calls are TRBV5-1 and TRBJ1-2, with D maybe TRBD1 (6 bases). In germline, CDR1 is SGHRS, CDR2 YFSETQ. CDR3 length: 14 residues. Trimming shortened V by 1 base and J by 4 bases, and 11 bases separated the two germline ends. CDR3 DNA: TGCGCCAGCAGCTTGAATGGACAGAGCTATGGCTACACCTTC. Its protein product is CASSLNGQSYGYTF.

This clonotype has more than one count but fewer than ten. The V call is TRBV4-1, the J call TRBJ1-5; D not resolved. V dropped 0 bases and J dropped 4 bases, with 16 bases sitting between them. The V gene's germline CDR1 is MGHRA and CDR2 YSYEKL. This CDR3 is built from 17 residues. CDR3 sequence (DNA): TGCGCCAGCAGCCAAGATGGACTAGCGGGATCAAATCAGCCCCAGCATTTT. Residues: CASSQDGLAGSNQPQHF.

The CDR3 here is CASSPINRGNNSPLHF. The CDR3 DNA follows: TGTGCCAGCAGCCCCATCAATCGGGGGAATAATTCACCCCTCCACTTT. The genes are TRBV3-1 and TRBJ1-6; possible D gene TRBD1, 5 bases. Germline CDR1 LGHDT, CDR2 YNNKEL (reference sequence). The CDR3 spans 16 residues. The V gene lost 4 bases and the J gene lost 5 bases, with 15 bases spanning the gap.

This clonotype was seen only a few times. The chain combines TRBV4-2 with TRBJ1-1; D is possibly TRBD1 (6 bases). This CDR3 region has 15 residues. Germline values: CDR1 LGHNA, CDR2 YNFKEQ. Between the trimmed V and J ends, which lost 3 bases and 3 bases, there was a span of 14 bases. The DNA for the CDR3 is TGTGCCAGCAGCCACGTACAGGGAGAGGACACTGAAGCTTTCTTT. Protein: CASSHVQGEDTEAFF.

This chain joins TRBV6-6 and TRBJ1-3; D possibly corresponds to TRBD1 (5 bases). The V end was cut by 5 bases, the J end by 4 bases, with 18 bases between. The CDR3 sequence is 16 residues long. Per germline, CDR1 MNHNY and CDR2 SVGAGI (reference sequence). CDR3 DNA sequence: TGTGCCAGCAGTCCCCCGGGGCAATCCTACGGAAACACCATATATTTT. Residues: CASSPPGQSYGNTIYF.

The gene calls are TRBV15 and TRBJ1-5; TRBD1 aligns across 7 bases. Trimming removed 0 bases from V and 4 bases from J; junction bases left unmatched: 3. The CDR3 length is 15 residues. Germline CDR1 is LNHNV and CDR2 is YYDKDF (reference sequence). CDR3 loop: CATSREPTGNQPQHF. The CDR3 DNA sequence: TGTGCCACCAGCAGAGAACCGACAGGGAATCAGCCCCAGCATTTT.

The chain is built from TRBV11-1 and TRBJ2-1, with a tentative D call TRBD2 (6 bases). The CDR3 has 13 amino acids. Trimming shortened V by 5 bases and J by 7 bases, and 12 bases separated the two germline ends. Germline V lookup: CDR1 SGHAT, CDR2 FQDESV (reference sequence). The CDR3 nucleotides read TGTGCCAGCAGCCTGGGGCTAGCGAATGAGCAGTTCTTC. Translation gives CASSLGLANEQFF. Full variable domain (rest looked up from reference TRBV11-1 and TRBJ2-1): EAEVAQSPRYKITEKSQAVAFWCDPISGHATLYWYRQILGQGPELLVQFQDESVVDDSQLPKDRFSAERLKGVDSTLKIQPAELGDSAMYLCASSLGLANEQFFGPGTRLTVL.

The chain couples TRBV5-1 to TRBJ1-2; unclear D gene. This CDR3 has 15 amino acids. V dropped 4 bases and J dropped 4 bases, with 17 bases sitting between them. Per the germline V gene, CDR1 is SGHRS and CDR2 is YFSETQ. CDR3 loop: CASSAGVIHSYGYTF. CDR3 DNA sequence: TGCGCCAGCAGCGCTGGGGTAATTCACTCCTATGGCTACACCTTC.

This clonotype has a handful of counts. This chain uses TRBV28 with TRBJ1-2; 7 bases line up with TRBD1. V was pared by 6 bases and J by 4 bases, with 14 bases of the junction left unmatched. CDR3 size: 16 residues. The germline V gene encodes CDR1 MDHEN and CDR2 SYDVKM. The CDR3 protein is CASRGPSKGQIYGYTF. CDR3 bases: TGTGCCAGCAGGGGACCGAGTAAGGGACAGATCTATGGCTACACCTTC.

The V and J genes are TRBV5-1 and TRBJ2-7, with TRBD1 matching over 7 bases. Germline CDR1 SGHRS, CDR2 YFSETQ. V was pared by 5 bases and J by 0 bases, with 5 bases of the junction left unmatched. CDR3 length equals 14 residues. The CDR3 loop is CASSSGDSSYEQYF. CDR3 in DNA: TGCGCCAGCAGTTCCGGGGACAGCTCCTACGAGCAGTACTTC.

V is TRBV6-5 and J is TRBJ2-7, with 8 bases that match TRBD1. V trimming: 0 bases; J trimming: 0 bases; junction bases outside the gene matches: 16. CDR3 length: 20 residues. Germline CDR1 reads MNHEY; CDR2 reads SVGAGI. Written as DNA, the CDR3 is TGTGCCAGCAGTTACTCCGACGCCCGGGACAGGCTTCCCTTCTCCTACGAGCAGTACTTC. This sequence encodes CASSYSDARDRLPFSYEQYF.

The table lists this clonotype with a few counts. The chain combines TRBV7-9 with TRBJ1-1; no clear D gene. The CDR3 is made up of 12 amino acids. The germline gives CDR1 SEHNR, CDR2 FQNEAQ (reference sequence). Between the trimmed V and J ends, which lost 1 base and 7 bases, there was a span of 7 bases. The DNA for the CDR3 is TGTGCCAGCAGCTTAGGCCCTAATGAAGCTTTCTTT. Its protein is CASSLGPNEAFF.

This clonotype came up a few times. The rearrangement links TRBV19 to TRBJ2-1; 9 positions match TRBD1. V lost 6 bases, J lost 14 bases, and 5 bases stayed unmatched. CDR3 size: 11 residues. Germline-derived CDR1 and CDR2 are LNHDA and SQIVND (reference sequence). The CDR3 loop is CASSLRDREFF. DNA for the CDR3: TGTGCCAGTAGCCTCCGGGACAGGGAGTTCTTC.

This clonotype appeared a few times. The chain uses TRBV6-6 and TRBJ2-7, with D maybe TRBD2 (5 bases). Looked up from germline, CDR1 is MNHNY and CDR2 is SVGAGI (reference sequence). The ends were cut back, 5 bases at V and 7 bases at J, with 9 bases in the middle. The CDR3 is made up of 11 amino acids. In DNA form, the CDR3 reads TGTGCCAGCAGTGTCGGGGTAGAGCAGTACTTC. This encodes CASSVGVEQYF.